Below, 10 T cell receptor beta chains from the same sample are listed, as sequenced in a study of blood T cells in healthy people across ages. It was with a sample-barcoded 5' primer and a J-beta primer mix that a second PCR of about 7 to 12 cycles was run. TCRdb passed the 5' RACE reads through MiXCR, listing each CDR3 protein once. Of hundreds of thousands of distinct CDR3 sequences listed, approximately 50% are singletons. Sequencing was performed on blood. Receptors were obtained from a woman aged 60 to 75 in good health.

The table lists this clonotype with a few counts. This chain's CDR3 is CASMIFTEAFF. The CDR3, as DNA: TGTGCCAGCATGATTTTCACTGAAGCTTTCTTT. The chain has TRBV6-5 and TRBJ1-1; D gene ambiguous. CDR1 MNHEY and CDR2 SVGAGI come from the germline V gene. V lost 7 bases and J lost 4, with 7 bases in between. The CDR3 runs 11 residues.

This sequence joins TRBV10-3 and TRBJ2-7; no clear D. Germline CDR1 and CDR2: ENHRY and SYGVKD. Trimming cost V 0 bases and J 1 base, with 4 bases left between them. The CDR3 is 13 amino acids. The CDR3 sequence is CAISESASYEQYF. CDR3 DNA sequence: TGTGCCATCAGTGAGTCGGCATCCTACGAGCAGTACTTC.

The V call is TRBV7-9, the J call TRBJ1-1; D not certain. The V and J ends lost 5 bases and 2 bases respectively, with 6 bases between them. Germline CDR1 SEHNR, CDR2 FQNEAQ (reference sequence). The CDR3 consists of 12 residues. CDR3 coding DNA: TGTGCCAGCAGCCCCTTTAACACTGAAGCTTTCTTT. Its translation is CASSPFNTEAFF.

The chain joins TRBV9 to TRBJ2-5, with D perhaps TRBD2 (6 bases). This CDR3 region has 13 residues. Trimming left V 1 base short and J 11 bases short, with 15 bases between. Germline lookup yields CDR1 SGDLS and CDR2 YYNGEE. The CDR3 nucleotides read TGTGCCAGCAGCGTACGGGGGAGGCATGAGCAGTACTTC. This codes for CASSVRGRHEQYF. Full variable domain (missing parts from reference TRBV9 and TRBJ2-5): DSGVTQTPKHLITATGQRVTLRCSPRSGDLSVYWYQQSLDQGLQFLIQYYNGEERAKGNILERFSAQQFPDLHSELNLSSLELGDSALYFCASSVRGRHEQYFGPGTRLLVL.

The chain carries TRBV20-1 and TRBJ2-7; D is undetermined. V was trimmed by 1 base and J by 5 bases, leaving 9 bases between them. CDR3 size: 12 residues. Looked up from germline, CDR1 is DFQATT and CDR2 is SNEGSKA (reference sequence). The CDR3 nucleotides are TGCAGTGCTAGAGGGCAGTCCGACGAGCAGTACTTC. This encodes CSARGQSDEQYF.

The chain combines TRBV25-1 with TRBJ1-1; no definite D call. This CDR3 is built from 11 residues. The V end lost 7 bases, the J end lost 5 bases, and 8 bases lay between the germline ends. Germline CDR1 and CDR2: MGHDK and SYGVNS. The CDR3 here is CASTRRTEAFF. The CDR3, as DNA: TGTGCCAGCACCAGGAGGACTGAAGCTTTCTTT.

Comments on this clonotype: At one boundary the junction diverges from the germline segment, which might be a read error. The chain couples TRBV5-1 to TRBJ2-5; D not certain. This CDR3 spans 15 amino acids. Germline lookup yields CDR1 SGHRS and CDR2 YFSETQ. CDR3 bases: TGCGCCGGCAGCTTGGGATTGGGGTGGAGAGAGACCCAGTACTTC. It codes for CAGSLGLGWRETQYF.

This clonotype appeared a single time. The genes are TRBV20-1 and TRBJ2-5; 7 bases map to TRBD2. The better agreement between TRBJ2-7 and the DNA end casts doubt on the J call. CDR1 and CDR2 (germline): DFQATT, SNEGSKA (reference sequence). The CDR3 runs 13 residues. In DNA, the CDR3 is TGCAGTGCTTCGAGCGGGATGATCTACGAGCAGTACTTC. It specifies CSASSGMIYEQYF.

To note about this clonotype: Sequence at one end of the junction differs from germline and may be a read error. V and J are TRBV20-1 and TRBJ2-7; 11 nucleotides agree with TRBD1. This CDR3 contains 14 residues. The germline gives CDR1 DFQATT, CDR2 SNEGSKA (reference sequence). The DNA for the CDR3 is TGCAGTGCTAGAGCCGGACAGGGGGCGGGAGAGCAGTGCTTC. It translates to CSARAGQGAGEQCF.

The rearrangement uses TRBV11-3 and TRBJ2-1; 10 positions agree with TRBD2. V shed 5 bases, J shed 1 base, and the junction held 5 bases outside the gene matches. Germline values: CDR1 SGHNT, CDR2 YENEEA. The CDR3 loop spans 16 amino acids. CDR3 coding DNA: TGTGCCAGCAGCGGAGCGGGAGGGCGTTCCTACAATGAGCAGTTCTTC. Protein sequence: CASSGAGGRSYNEQFF.